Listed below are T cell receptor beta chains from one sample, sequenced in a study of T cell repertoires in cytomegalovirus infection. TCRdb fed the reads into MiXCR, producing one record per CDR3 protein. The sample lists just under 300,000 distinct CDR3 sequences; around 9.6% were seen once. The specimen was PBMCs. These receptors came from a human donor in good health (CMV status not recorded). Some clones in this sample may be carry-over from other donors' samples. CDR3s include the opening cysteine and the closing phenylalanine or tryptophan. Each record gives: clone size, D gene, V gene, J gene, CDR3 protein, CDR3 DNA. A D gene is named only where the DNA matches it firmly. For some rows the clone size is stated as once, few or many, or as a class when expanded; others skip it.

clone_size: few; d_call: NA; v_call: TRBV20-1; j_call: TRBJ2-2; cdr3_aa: CSAREANTGELFF; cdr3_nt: TGCAGTGCTAGAGAGGCGAACACCGGGGAGCTGTTTTTT
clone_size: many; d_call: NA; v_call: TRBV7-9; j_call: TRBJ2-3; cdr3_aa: CASRATDTQYF; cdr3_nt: TGTGCCAGCAGGGCCACAGATACGCAGTATTTT
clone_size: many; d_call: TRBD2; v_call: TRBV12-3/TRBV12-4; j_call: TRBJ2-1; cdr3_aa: CASSLEAGLAGYEQFF; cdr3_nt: TGTGCCAGCAGTTTGGAAGCGGGACTAGCGGGGTATGAGCAGTTCTTC
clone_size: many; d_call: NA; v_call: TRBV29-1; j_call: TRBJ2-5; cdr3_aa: CSVERTIQETQYF; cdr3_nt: TGCAGCGTTGAAAGGACGATCCAAGAGACCCAGTACTTC
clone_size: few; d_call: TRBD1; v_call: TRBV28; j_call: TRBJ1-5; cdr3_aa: CASSRTGPFNQPQHF; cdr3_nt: TGTGCCAGCAGTAGGACAGGGCCGTTCAATCAGCCCCAGCATTTT
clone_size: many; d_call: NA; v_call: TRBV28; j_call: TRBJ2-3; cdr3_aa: CASSGRGPDTQYF; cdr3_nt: TGTGCCAGCAGTGGCCGGGGGCCAGATACGCAGTATTTT
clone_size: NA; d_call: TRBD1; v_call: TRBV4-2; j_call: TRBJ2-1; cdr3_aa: CASSQADRVGYNEQFF; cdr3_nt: TGTGCCAGCAGCCAAGCGGACAGGGTGGGGTACAATGAGCAGTTCTTC
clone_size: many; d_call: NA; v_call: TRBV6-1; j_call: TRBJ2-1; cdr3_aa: CASSEWEVNEQFF; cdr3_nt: TGTGCCAGCAGTGAATGGGAGGTCAATGAGCAGTTCTTC
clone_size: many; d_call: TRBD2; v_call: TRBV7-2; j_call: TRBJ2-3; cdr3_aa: CASSLPRAGGGTDTQYF; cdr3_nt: TGTGCCAGCAGCTTACCCCGAGCGGGGGGTGGCACAGATACGCAGTATTTT
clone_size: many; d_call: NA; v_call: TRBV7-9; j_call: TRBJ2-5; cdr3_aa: CASSLMEGQETQYF; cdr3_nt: TGTGCCAGCAGCTTAATGGAGGGACAAGAGACCCAGTACTTC
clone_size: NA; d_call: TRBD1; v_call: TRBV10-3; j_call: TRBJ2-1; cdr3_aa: CAISGGQAKVDEQFF; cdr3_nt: TGTGCCATCAGTGGAGGACAGGCTAAGGTCGATGAGCAGTTCTTC
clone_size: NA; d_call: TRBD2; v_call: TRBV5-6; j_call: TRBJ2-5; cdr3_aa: CASSPTSVETQYF; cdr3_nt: TGTGCCAGCAGCCCTACTAGCGTTGAGACCCAGTACTTC
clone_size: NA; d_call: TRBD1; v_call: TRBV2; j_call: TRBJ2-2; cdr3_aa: CASSRDRASGELFF; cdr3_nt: TGTGCCAGCAGTCGGGACAGGGCCTCCGGGGAGCTGTTTTTT
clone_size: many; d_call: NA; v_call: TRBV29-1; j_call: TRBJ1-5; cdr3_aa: CSVRGNSNQPQHF; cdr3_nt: TGCAGCGTTAGGGGGAATAGCAATCAGCCCCAGCATTTT
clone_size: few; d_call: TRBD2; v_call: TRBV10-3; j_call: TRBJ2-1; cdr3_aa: CAISESIAGGREQFF; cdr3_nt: TGTGCCATCAGTGAGTCGATAGCGGGGGGACGGGAGCAGTTCTTC
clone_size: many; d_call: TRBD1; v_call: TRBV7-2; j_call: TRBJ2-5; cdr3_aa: CASSAGQGGMIETQYF; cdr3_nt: TGTGCCAGCAGCGCGGGACAGGGAGGGATGATAGAGACCCAGTACTTC
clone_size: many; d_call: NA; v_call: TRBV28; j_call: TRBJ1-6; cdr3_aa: CASSLSTGTYNSPLHF; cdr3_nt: TGTGCCAGCAGTTTATCAACAGGGACCTATAATTCACCCCTCCACTTT
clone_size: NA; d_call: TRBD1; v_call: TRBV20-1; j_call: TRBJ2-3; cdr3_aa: CSARNQGTGSTDTQYF; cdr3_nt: TGCAGTGCTAGAAATCAAGGGACAGGGAGCACAGATACGCAGTATTTT
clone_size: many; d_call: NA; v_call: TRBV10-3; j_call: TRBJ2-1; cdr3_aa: CAISVESSYNEQFF; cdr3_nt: TGTGCCATCAGTGTCGAGAGTTCCTACAATGAGCAGTTCTTC
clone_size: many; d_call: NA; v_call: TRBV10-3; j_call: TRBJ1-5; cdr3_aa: CAISPTGYSNQPQHF; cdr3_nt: TGTGCCATCAGTCCCACAGGGTATAGCAATCAGCCCCAGCATTTT
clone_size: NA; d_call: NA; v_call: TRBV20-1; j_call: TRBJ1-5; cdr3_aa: CSARDPHYSNQPQHF; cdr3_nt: TGCAGTGCTAGAGATCCCCATTATAGCAATCAGCCCCAGCATTTT
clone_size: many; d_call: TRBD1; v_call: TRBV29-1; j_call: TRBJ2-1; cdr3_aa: CSVGGKTGVGNEQFF; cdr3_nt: TGCAGCGTTGGGGGTAAGACAGGGGTTGGCAATGAGCAGTTCTTC
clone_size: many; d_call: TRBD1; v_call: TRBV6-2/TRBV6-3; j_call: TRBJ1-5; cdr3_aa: CASSPKTGGNSNQPQHF; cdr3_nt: TGTGCCAGCAGCCCCAAGACAGGGGGTAATAGCAATCAGCCCCAGCATTTT
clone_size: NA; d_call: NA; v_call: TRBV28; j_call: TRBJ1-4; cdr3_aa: CASSLMAGGNEKLFF; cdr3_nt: TGTGCCAGCAGTTTAATGGCAGGTGGAAATGAAAAACTGTTTTTT
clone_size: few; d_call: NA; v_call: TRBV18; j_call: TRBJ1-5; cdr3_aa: CASSLPGQGLATNQPQHF; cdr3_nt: TGTGCCAGCTCACTGCCGGGGCAGGGATTAGCAACGAATCAGCCCCAGCATTTT
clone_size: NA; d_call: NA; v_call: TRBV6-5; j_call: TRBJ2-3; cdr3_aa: CASSYSRGAYTDTQYF; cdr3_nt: TGTGCCAGCAGTTACTCGAGAGGGGCCTACACAGATACGCAGTATTTT
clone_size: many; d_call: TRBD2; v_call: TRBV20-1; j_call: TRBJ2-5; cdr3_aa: CSAWSGGGGETQYF; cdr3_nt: TGCAGTGCTTGGAGCGGGGGCGGGGGAGAGACCCAGTACTTC
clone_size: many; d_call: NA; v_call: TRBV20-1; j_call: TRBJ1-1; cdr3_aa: CSGGGQGPEAFF; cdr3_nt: TGCAGTGGAGGGGGGCAGGGGCCTGAAGCTTTCTTT
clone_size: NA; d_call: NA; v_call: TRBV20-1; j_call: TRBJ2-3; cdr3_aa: CSAPQGGGWDTQYF; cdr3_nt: TGCAGTGCCCCCCAGGGGGGCGGATGGGATACGCAGTATTTT
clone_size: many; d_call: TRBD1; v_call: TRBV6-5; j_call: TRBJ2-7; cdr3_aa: CASSYARGLEQYF; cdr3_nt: TGTGCCAGCAGTTACGCCAGGGGGCTGGAGCAGTACTTC
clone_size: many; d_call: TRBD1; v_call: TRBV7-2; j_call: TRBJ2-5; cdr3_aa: CASSSGQGASGETQYF; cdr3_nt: TGTGCCAGCAGCTCGGGACAGGGGGCATCGGGGGAGACCCAGTACTTC
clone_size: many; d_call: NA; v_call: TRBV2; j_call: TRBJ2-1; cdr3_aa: CASSEIGSVDEQFF; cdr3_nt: TGTGCCAGCAGTGAAATCGGGTCTGTTGATGAGCAGTTCTTC
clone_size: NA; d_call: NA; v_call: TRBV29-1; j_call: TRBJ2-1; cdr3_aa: CSVGTGSGYNEQFF; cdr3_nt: TGCAGCGTGGGAACAGGGTCTGGCTACAATGAGCAGTTCTTC
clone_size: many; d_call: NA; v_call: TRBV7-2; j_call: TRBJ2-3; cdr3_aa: CASSSRTTGPDTQYF; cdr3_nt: TGTGCCAGCAGCTCCAGGACCACAGGGCCCGATACGCAGTATTTT
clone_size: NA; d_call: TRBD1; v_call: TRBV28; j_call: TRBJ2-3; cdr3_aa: CVSPSPGTGPSWDTQYF; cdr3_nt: TGTGTCAGCCCCAGTCCGGGGACAGGGCCCTCGTGGGATACGCAGTATTTT
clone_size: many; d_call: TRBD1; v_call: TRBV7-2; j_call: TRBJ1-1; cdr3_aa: CASSQQTGTVARAIF; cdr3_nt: TGTGCCAGCAGCCAACAGACCGGGACAGTGGCGAGAGCAATATTT
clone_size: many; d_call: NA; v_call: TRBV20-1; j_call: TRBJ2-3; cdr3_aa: CSASLKGSNPRDTQYF; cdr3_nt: TGCAGTGCTAGTTTGAAGGGCAGTAACCCGAGAGATACGCAGTATTTT
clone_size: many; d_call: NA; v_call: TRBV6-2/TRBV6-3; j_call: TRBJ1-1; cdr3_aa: CASSYRDRGTEAFF; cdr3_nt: TGTGCCAGCAGTTACCGGGACCGAGGTACTGAAGCTTTCTTT
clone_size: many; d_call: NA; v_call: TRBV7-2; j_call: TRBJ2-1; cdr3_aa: CASSLAGVGGQGEQFF; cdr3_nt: TGTGCCAGCAGCTTAGCTGGGGTGGGGGGGCAGGGTGAGCAGTTCTTC
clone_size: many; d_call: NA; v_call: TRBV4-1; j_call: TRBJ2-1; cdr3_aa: CASSQRQGGGQFF; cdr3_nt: TGCGCCAGCAGCCAACGCCAGGGGGGCGGGCAGTTCTTC
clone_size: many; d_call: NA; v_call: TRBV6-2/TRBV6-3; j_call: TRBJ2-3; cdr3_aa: CASSYHRGLYTDTQYF; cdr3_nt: TGTGCCAGCAGTTACCATCGAGGGCTCTACACAGATACGCAGTATTTT
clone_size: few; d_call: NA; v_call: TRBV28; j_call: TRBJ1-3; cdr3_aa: CASSLRTGNTIYF; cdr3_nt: TGTGCCAGCAGTTTAAGGACTGGAAACACCATATATTTT
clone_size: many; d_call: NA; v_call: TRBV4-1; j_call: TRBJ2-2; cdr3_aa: CASSQAMNTGELFF; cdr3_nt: TGCGCCAGCAGCCAAGCCATGAACACCGGGGAGCTGTTTTTT
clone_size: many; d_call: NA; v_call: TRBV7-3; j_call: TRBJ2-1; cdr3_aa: CASSPDRTSNNEQFF; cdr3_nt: TGTGCCAGCAGCCCGGACAGAACTAGCAACAATGAGCAGTTCTTC
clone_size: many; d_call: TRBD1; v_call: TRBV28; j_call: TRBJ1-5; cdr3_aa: CASSREDRGRDQPQHF; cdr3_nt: TGTGCCAGCAGCCGCGAGGACAGGGGGCGCGACCAGCCCCAGCATTTT
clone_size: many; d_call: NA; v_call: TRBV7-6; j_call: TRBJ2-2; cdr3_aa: CASSLVAANTGELFF; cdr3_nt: TGTGCCAGCAGCTTAGTCGCGGCGAACACCGGGGAGCTGTTTTTT
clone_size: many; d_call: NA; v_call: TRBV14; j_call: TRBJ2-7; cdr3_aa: CASSQDRWYEQYF; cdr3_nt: TGTGCCAGCAGCCAAGATAGATGGTACGAGCAGTACTTC
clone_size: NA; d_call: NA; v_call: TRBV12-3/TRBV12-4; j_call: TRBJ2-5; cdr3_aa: CASSFRDWETQYF; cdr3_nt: TGTGCCAGCAGTTTCAGGGATTGGGAGACCCAGTACTTC
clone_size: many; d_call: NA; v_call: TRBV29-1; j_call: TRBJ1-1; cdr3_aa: CSVGRQMNTEAFF; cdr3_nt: TGCAGCGTTGGTAGGCAGATGAACACTGAAGCTTTCTTT
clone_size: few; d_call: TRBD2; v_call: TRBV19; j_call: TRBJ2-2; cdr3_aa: CASSILLGLAGGTNTGELFF; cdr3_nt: TGTGCCAGTAGTATATTGTTGGGGCTAGCGGGGGGCACGAACACCGGGGAGCTGTTTTTT
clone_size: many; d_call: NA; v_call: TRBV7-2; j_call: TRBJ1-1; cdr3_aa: CASSLRLQGIQNPPEAFF; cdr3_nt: TGTGCCAGCAGCTTAAGGTTACAGGGAATTCAAAACCCTCCTGAAGCTTTCTTT